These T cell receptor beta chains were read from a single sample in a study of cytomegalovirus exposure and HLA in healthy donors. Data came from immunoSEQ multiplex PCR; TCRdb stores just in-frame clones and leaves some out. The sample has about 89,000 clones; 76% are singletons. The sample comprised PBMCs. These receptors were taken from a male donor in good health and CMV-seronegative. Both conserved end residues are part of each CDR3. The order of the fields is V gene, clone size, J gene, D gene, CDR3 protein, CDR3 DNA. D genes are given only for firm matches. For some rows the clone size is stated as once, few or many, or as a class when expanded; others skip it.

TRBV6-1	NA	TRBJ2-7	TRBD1	CASSGDRGAYYEQYF	TGTGCCAGCAGTGGAGACAGGGGAGCTTACTACGAGCAGTACTTC
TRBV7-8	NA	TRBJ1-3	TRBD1	CASSYLSGTGSGNTIYF	TGTGCCAGCAGCTATCTTTCCGGGACAGGGTCGGGAAACACCATATATTTT
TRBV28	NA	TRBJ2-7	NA	CATEGGSSYEQYF	TGTGCCACAGAAGGCGGTAGCTCCTACGAGCAGTACTTC
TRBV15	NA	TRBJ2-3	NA	CATGQRRGYTDTQYF	TGTGCCACCGGGCAGCGCAGGGGATACACAGATACGCAGTATTTT
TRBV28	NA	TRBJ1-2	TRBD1	CASSFPQGQDYGYTF	TGTGCCAGCAGTTTTCCACAGGGGCAGGACTATGGCTACACCTTC
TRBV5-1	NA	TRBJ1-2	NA	CASSFEGVNYGYTF	TGCGCCAGCAGCTTCGAGGGAGTCAACTATGGCTACACCTTC
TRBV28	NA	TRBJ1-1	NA	CASSLFLTAEEAFF	TGTGCCAGCAGTTTATTTCTTACAGCCGAAGAAGCTTTCTTT
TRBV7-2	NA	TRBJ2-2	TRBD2	CASSLAPSLAGGRTGELFF	TGTGCCAGCAGCTTAGCGCCATCCCTAGCGGGGGGCCGCACCGGGGAGCTGTTTTTT
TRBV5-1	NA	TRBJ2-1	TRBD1	CASSLTGDNYNEQFF	TGCGCCAGCAGCTTAACAGGGGATAACTACAATGAGCAGTTCTTC
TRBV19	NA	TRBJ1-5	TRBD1	CASSIWQGAVNQPQHF	TGTGCCAGTAGTATTTGGCAGGGGGCCGTAAATCAGCCCCAGCATTTT
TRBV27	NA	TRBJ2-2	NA	CASSLSRQLVNTGELFF	TGTGCCAGCAGTTTATCCCGACAGCTCGTGAACACCGGGGAGCTGTTTTTT
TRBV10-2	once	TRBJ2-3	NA	CASLASFTDTQYF	TGCGCCAGCCTGGCCTCTTTCACAGATACGCAGTATTTT
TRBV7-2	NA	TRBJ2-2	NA	CASSIPIRAGSTGELFF	TGTGCCAGCAGTATCCCCATCAGGGCTGGTTCCACCGGGGAGCTGTTTTTT
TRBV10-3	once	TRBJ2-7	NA	CAISESPGLASSYEQYF	TGTGCCATCAGTGAGTCCCCGGGACTTGCTAGCTCCTACGAGCAGTACTTC
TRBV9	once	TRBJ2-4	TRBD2	CASSPMGLGGDIQYF	TGTGCCAGCAGCCCGATGGGACTAGGCGGGGACATTCAGTACTTC
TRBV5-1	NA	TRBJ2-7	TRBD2	CASSPGGASYEQYF	TGCGCCAGCAGCCCGGGGGGGGCCTCCTACGAGCAGTACTTC
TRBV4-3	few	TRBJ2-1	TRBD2	CASSPSGGANEQFF	TGCGCCAGCAGCCCTAGCGGGGGGGCCAATGAGCAGTTCTTC
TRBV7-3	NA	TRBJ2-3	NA	CASSLKAGASTDTQYF	TGTGCCAGCAGCCTCAAGGCGGGGGCCAGCACAGATACGCAGTATTTT
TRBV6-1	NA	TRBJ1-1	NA	CASRTRGDNTEAFF	TGTGCCAGCAGGACCCGGGGGGACAACACTGAAGCTTTCTTT
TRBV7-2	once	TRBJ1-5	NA	CASSSRINQPQHF	TGTGCCAGCAGTTCTAGGATCAATCAGCCCCAGCATTTT
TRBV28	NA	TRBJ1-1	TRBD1	CASSLDNRGLEAEAFF	TGTGCCAGCAGTTTAGATAACAGGGGGCTCGAGGCTGAAGCTTTCTTT
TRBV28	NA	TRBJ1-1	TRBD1	CASRTGLNTEAFF	TGTGCCAGCAGGACAGGGTTGAACACTGAAGCTTTCTTT
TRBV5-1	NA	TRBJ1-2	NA	CASSLTRAGANYGYTF	TGCGCCAGCAGCTTGACCAGGGCCGGAGCTAACTATGGCTACACCTTC
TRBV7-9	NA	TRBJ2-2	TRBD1	CASSFDPQGQPNTGELFF	TGTGCCAGCAGCTTCGACCCCCAGGGACAGCCGAACACCGGGGAGCTGTTTTTT
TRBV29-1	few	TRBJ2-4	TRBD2	CSARTSGGIQYF	TGCAGCGCGAGGACTAGCGGGGGGATTCAGTACTTC
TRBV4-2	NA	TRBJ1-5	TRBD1	CASSQDPGGLQPQHF	TGTGCCAGCAGCCAAGATCCAGGGGGCCTTCAGCCCCAGCATTTT
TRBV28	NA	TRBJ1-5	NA	CASSLEARRFNQPQHF	TGTGCCAGCAGTTTGGAGGCCAGGCGATTCAATCAGCCCCAGCATTTT
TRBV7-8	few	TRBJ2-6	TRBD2	CASRKTSGTGVLTF	TGTGCCAGCAGAAAAACTAGCGGGACGGGGGTCCTGACTTTC
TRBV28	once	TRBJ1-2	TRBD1	CASSLYSGGWGYTF	TGTGCCAGCAGTTTATATTCAGGGGGTTGGGGCTACACCTTC
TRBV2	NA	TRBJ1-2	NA	CASSENTDNTF	TGTGCCAGCAGTGAAAACACAGACAACACCTTC
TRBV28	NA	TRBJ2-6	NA	CASSLTVSGANVLTF	TGTGCCAGCAGTTTAACGGTCTCTGGGGCCAACGTCCTGACTTTC
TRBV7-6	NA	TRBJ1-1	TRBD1	CASSLGHPSGGWTEAFF	TGTGCCAGCAGCTTAGGGCATCCCTCAGGGGGCTGGACTGAAGCTTTCTTT